This entry lists 12 T cell receptor beta chains sequenced from one sample in a study of patients and donors after allogeneic stem cell transplantation. TCRdb re-analysed the RT-PCR reads in MiXCR, keeping a single row per CDR3 protein. The sample carries roughly 190,000 distinct CDR3 sequences, about 40% recorded once. The sequencing input was blood, either unsorted or a sorted T cell fraction (not recorded which). The source is a human donor who was either an allogeneic HSCT recipient or a stem cell or donor lymphocyte infusion donor (not recorded which). It is not recorded whose cells these are; they may come from a transplant donor.

The chain recombines TRBV5-5 with TRBJ2-7; D is unclear. Germline CDR1 reads SGHKS; CDR2 reads YYEKEE (reference sequence). Trimming took 0 bases from V and 1 from J, leaving 8 bases between them. CDR3 length equals 14 residues. CDR3 bases: TGTGCCAGCAGCTTGGGAGCAGAATCCTACGAGCAGTACTTC. This translates into CASSLGAESYEQYF. Supplemented by reference TRBV5-5 and TRBJ2-7, the full variable domain reads DAGVTQSPTHLIKTRGQQVTLRCSPISGHKSVSWYQQVLGQGPQFIFQYYEKEERGRGNFPDRFSARQFPNYSSELNVNALLLGDSALYLCASSLGAESYEQYFGPGTRLTVT.

A few counts support this clonotype. V is TRBV29-1 and J is TRBJ1-1; perhaps TRBD1 as D (6 bases). Germline V lookup: CDR1 SQVTM, CDR2 ANQGSEA. Trimming stripped 7 bases from V and 0 bases from J, with 21 bases between. The CDR3 runs 16 residues. For the CDR3, the DNA is TGCAGCGGGGTGGGTGGACAGAGTATTCTGAACACTGAAGCTTTCTTT. This gives the protein CSGVGGQSILNTEAFF.

This chain joins TRBV4-3 and TRBJ2-3, with D maybe TRBD1 (6 bases). Trimming removed 4 bases at V and 6 bases at J, with 14 bases between. The CDR3 consists of 14 residues. Looked up from germline, CDR1 is LGHNA and CDR2 is YSLEER. CDR3 loop: CASSLQGPLDTQYF. The CDR3 DNA is TGCGCCAGCAGCCTTCAGGGGCCCTTGGATACGCAGTATTTT.

This clonotype has just a few counts. The chain links TRBV15 to TRBJ1-5, with no clear D. The CDR3 covers 15 residues. Germline values: CDR1 LNHNV, CDR2 YYDKDF (reference sequence). The V gene lost 1 base and the J gene lost 4 bases, with 11 bases spanning the gap. The CDR3 sequence: CATSRVQRLNQPQHF. The CDR3 region has the DNA TGTGCCACCAGCAGAGTGCAGAGACTGAATCAGCCCCAGCATTTT.

The chain recombines TRBV5-5 with TRBJ1-1; possible D gene TRBD1, 5 bases. The CDR3 sequence is 14 residues long. Germline CDR1 reads SGHKS; CDR2 reads YYEKEE (reference sequence). The V end lost 0 bases, the J end lost 4 bases, and 10 bases lay between the germline ends. This CDR3 reads CASSLVGRGTEAFF. CDR3 DNA: TGTGCCAGCAGCTTGGTGGGAAGGGGCACTGAAGCTTTCTTT. Full variable domain (rest looked up from reference TRBV5-5 and TRBJ1-1): DAGVTQSPTHLIKTRGQQVTLRCSPISGHKSVSWYQQVLGQGPQFIFQYYEKEERGRGNFPDRFSARQFPNYSSELNVNALLLGDSALYLCASSLVGRGTEAFFGQGTRLTVV.

The gene calls are TRBV12-3 or TRBV12-4 and TRBJ1-1; no clear D gene. Trimming shortened V by 7 bases and J by 1 base, and 13 bases separated the two germline ends. The CDR3 totals 14 residues. The DNA of the CDR3 is TGTGCCAGCACCGCCCCCCGACAGAACACTGAAGCTTTCTTT. Translated, it gives CASTAPRQNTEAFF.

This clonotype has ten or more counts. DNA of the CDR3: TGTGCCAGCAGCCAAGAGCTCGCGACCGGGGAGCTGTTTTTT. Residues: CASSQELATGELFF. The rearrangement links TRBV3-1 to TRBJ2-2; no clear D. V was clipped by 0 bases and J by 5 bases, with 7 bases between them. This CDR3 contains 14 residues. CDR1 is LGHDT and CDR2 is YNNKEL in the germline V gene (reference sequence).

This clonotype was detected a few times. The chain recombines TRBV6-5 with TRBJ2-7; 9 bases align to TRBD2. J lost 3 bases, V lost 5 bases, and 8 bases had no gene match. Germline values: CDR1 MNHEY, CDR2 SVGAGI. This CDR3 comprises 15 residues. CDR3 coding DNA: TGTGCCAGCAGTCTTAGCGGGAGAAGCCACTACGAGCAGTACTTC. This codes for CASSLSGRSHYEQYF.

This clonotype was recorded at least ten times. The CDR3 DNA reads TGTGCCAGCAGCCAACCCCAGGGGGTATCTAATGAAAAACTGTTTTTT. It translates to CASSQPQGVSNEKLFF. This chain connects TRBV7-2 to TRBJ1-4; 7 bases map to TRBD1. With 5 bases clipped from V and 3 bases from J, the junction kept 9 bases outside the gene matches. CDR3 length: 16 residues. Per the germline V gene, CDR1 is SGHTA and CDR2 is FQGNSA.

The gene calls are TRBV20-1 and TRBJ2-7, with 8 bases matching TRBD1. CDR1 DFQATT and CDR2 SNEGSKA come from the germline V gene (reference sequence). The CDR3 is 13 amino acids. The ends lost 6 bases at V and 2 bases at J; junction bases unmatched: 6. This chain's CDR3 is CSAVGQVTYEQYF. CDR3 DNA: TGCAGTGCCGTGGGACAGGTTACCTACGAGCAGTACTTC.

This clonotype was picked up a small number of times. The chain has TRBV7-3 and TRBJ1-6; 7 bases match TRBD1. With V trimmed by 3 bases and J by 5 bases, 13 bases remained unmatched. CDR3 length: 18 residues. Germline CDR1 is SGHTA and CDR2 is FQGTGA. CDR3 in amino acids: CASSFSLIGTENNSPLHF. The DNA for the CDR3 is TGTGCCAGCAGCTTCAGTCTGATCGGGACAGAAAATAATTCACCCCTCCACTTT. Together with reference TRBV7-3 and TRBJ1-6, the CDR3 gives the full variable domain: GAGVSQTPSNKVTEKGKYVELRCDPISGHTALYWYRQSLGQGPEFLIYFQGTGAADDSGLPNDRFFAVRPEGSVSTLKIQRTERGDSAVYLCASSFSLIGTENNSPLHFGNGTRLTVT.

CDR3 in DNA: TGCAGCGGTCCCGACAGGGGCAATCAGCCCCAGCATTTT. Translated: CSGPDRGNQPQHF. The chain carries TRBV29-1 and TRBJ1-5; 7 bases fit TRBD1. CDR1 and CDR2 from the germline V gene are SQVTM and ANQGSEA. V was pared by 7 bases and J by 2 bases, with 5 bases of the junction left unmatched. CDR3 length: 13 residues. Supplemented by reference TRBV29-1 and TRBJ1-5, the full variable domain reads SAVISQKPSRDICQRGTSLTIQCQVDSQVTMMFWYRQQPGQSLTLIATANQGSEATYESGFVIDKFPISRPNLTFSTLTVSNMSPEDSSIYLCSGPDRGNQPQHFGDGTRLSIL.